Presented here are 13 T cell receptor beta chains from one specimen sequenced in a study of blood T cells in healthy people across ages. The authors ran a second PCR of roughly 7 to 11 cycles using a sample-barcoded 5' primer and a J-beta primer mix. Using its own MiXCR run on the 5' RACE reads, TCRdb lists one record per CDR3 protein. This sample has hundreds of thousands of distinct CDR3 sequences, with 58% found just once. The sample was blood. The origin of the receptors is a man in his sixties in good health.

The chain uses TRBV4-1 and TRBJ2-7; 8 nucleotides line up with TRBD1. The V gene end was trimmed by 1 base and the J gene end by 2 bases; junction bases not matched to a gene: 7. The CDR3 runs to 16 residues. Germline CDR1 is MGHRA and CDR2 is YSYEKL. CDR3 in amino acids: CASSQGPGGRTYEQYF. The CDR3 DNA is TGCGCCAGCAGCCAAGGTCCAGGGGGCAGGACCTACGAGCAGTACTTC.

The CDR3 DNA follows: TGTGCCAGCAGTGATCCTAGCGGGGGTTCCTACAATGAGCAGTTCTTC. Translating gives CASSDPSGGSYNEQFF. This rearrangement joins TRBV2 to TRBJ2-1; TRBD2 matches 10 bases. J lost 1 base, V lost 3 bases, and 3 bases had no gene match. CDR3 length: 16 amino acids. The germline V gene encodes CDR1 SNHLY and CDR2 FYNNEI.

The chain combines TRBV20-1 with TRBJ1-2, with D unclear. Germline CDR1 reads DFQATT; CDR2 reads SNEGSKA (reference sequence). The CDR3 extends over 12 amino acids. V lost 8 bases, J lost 3 bases, and 13 bases lay in between. CDR3 sequence reads: CSLQRADYGYTF. CDR3 DNA: TGCAGTCTTCAGCGGGCAGACTATGGCTACACCTTC.

The chain is built from TRBV3-1 and TRBJ2-2, with TRBD1 matching over 10 bases. The CDR3 extends over 15 amino acids. V lost 3 bases and J lost 5; bases outside the gene matches: 3. Germline V CDR1 and CDR2: LGHDT, YNNKEL (reference sequence). In DNA, the CDR3 is TGTGCCAGCAGCCAGCCGGGACAGGGGACCGGGGAGCTGTTTTTT. This sequence encodes CASSQPGQGTGELFF.

In this sample, this clonotype turned up a few times. This chain connects TRBV4-1 to TRBJ2-3, with 9 bases fitting TRBD2. The CDR3 is made up of 15 amino acids. The J segment lost 5 bases and the V segment lost 5 bases, leaving 8 bases of the junction unmatched. The germline V gene has CDR1 MGHRA and CDR2 YSYEKL. DNA of the CDR3: TGCGCCAGCAGCTCCCGCGGGGGGGCGGGAGATACGCAGTATTTT. Protein product: CASSSRGGAGDTQYF.

The chain recombines TRBV7-9 with TRBJ1-2, with D uncertain. Deletions cut 7 bases from V and 4 bases from J, with 13 bases between. This CDR3 has 13 amino acids. Germline assignment: CDR1 SEHNR and CDR2 FQNEAQ (reference sequence). The CDR3 is CASNIEALYGYTF. Written as DNA, the CDR3 is TGTGCCAGCAATATCGAAGCGCTCTATGGCTACACCTTC. Full variable domain (outside the CDR3, taken from reference TRBV7-9 and TRBJ1-2): DTGVSQNPRHKITKRGQNVTFRCDPISEHNRLYWYRQTLGQGPEFLTYFQNEAQLEKSRLLSDRFSAERPKGSFSTLEIQRTEQGDSAMYLCASNIEALYGYTFGSGTRLTVV.

The chain combines TRBV12-3 or TRBV12-4 with TRBJ2-3; no reliable D call. Trimming cost V 8 bases and J 3 bases, with 15 bases left between them. The CDR3 consists of 14 residues. Here the CDR3 DNA reads TGTGCCAGCGGCCCTTGGGCAGCAACAGATACGCAGTATTTT. Protein sequence: CASGPWAATDTQYF.

The gene calls are TRBV6-6 and TRBJ2-5, with D perhaps matching TRBD2 (6 bases). Looked up from germline, CDR1 is MNHNY and CDR2 is SVGAGI (reference sequence). Between the trimmed V and J ends, which lost 6 bases and 6 bases, there was a span of 11 bases. The CDR3 is 12 amino acids. CDR3 sequence reads: CASRPSGQTQYF. In DNA form, the CDR3 reads TGTGCCAGCAGGCCCAGCGGGCAGACCCAGTACTTC.

The CDR3 DNA is TGTGCCAGCACCAATCGGGGCAGGAGCTCCTATAATTCACCCCTCCACTTT. Translation: CASTNRGRSSYNSPLHF. The chain has TRBV2 and TRBJ1-6, with a weak D call TRBD1 (5 bases). This CDR3 spans 17 amino acids. Trimming shortened V by 7 bases and J by 0 bases, and 16 bases separated the two germline ends. CDR1 SNHLY and CDR2 FYNNEI come from the germline V gene. The full variable domain, its missing parts supplied by reference TRBV2 and TRBJ1-6, is EPEVTQTPSHQVTQMGQEVILRCVPISNHLYFYWYRQILGQKVEFLVSFYNNEISEKSEIFDDQFSVERPDGSNFTLKIRSTKLEDSAMYFCASTNRGRSSYNSPLHFGNGTRLTVT.

This clonotype has more than one count but fewer than ten. The chain employs TRBV7-8 and TRBJ2-7; D gene unclear. Germline V gene data show CDR1 as SGHVS and CDR2 as FQNEAQ. The CDR3 is made up of 12 amino acids. Trimming took off 5 bases at V and 1 base at J, with 6 bases between the two ends. This chain's CDR3 is CASSPNSYEQYF. In DNA form, the CDR3 reads TGTGCCAGCAGCCCCAATTCCTACGAGCAGTACTTC. The variable domain in full, with the rest retrieved from reference TRBV7-8 and TRBJ2-7, is GAGVSQSPRYKVAKRGQDVALRCDPISGHVSLFWYQQALGQGPEFLTYFQNEAQLDKSGLPSDRFFAERPEGSVSTLKIQRTQQEDSAVYLCASSPNSYEQYFGPGTRLTVT.

This sequence joins TRBV7-2 and TRBJ2-4, with 9 bases aligning to TRBD2. Per germline, CDR1 SGHTA and CDR2 FQGNSA. With 1 base clipped from V and 7 bases from J, the junction kept 5 bases outside the gene matches. The CDR3 is 15 residues long. The CDR3 spells CASSLEGSGGNIQYF. The CDR3 DNA is TGTGCCAGCAGCTTAGAGGGGAGCGGGGGGAACATTCAGTACTTC.

Only a few counts were recorded for this clonotype. The chain recombines TRBV10-3 with TRBJ2-1, with no clear D. Germline V CDR1 and CDR2: ENHRY, SYGVKD. Trimming shortened V by 7 bases and J by 7 bases, and 11 bases separated the two germline ends. The CDR3 consists of 12 residues. This chain's CDR3 is CAIKGFTNEQFF. In DNA, the CDR3 is TGTGCCATCAAAGGGTTTACAAATGAGCAGTTCTTC.

This clonotype has a handful of counts. CDR3 loop: CASRRAGGDYGYTF. The DNA for the CDR3 is TGTGCCAGCAGAAGGGCGGGGGGGGACTATGGCTACACCTTC. V usage is TRBV25-1 and J usage is TRBJ1-2; tentatively, D is TRBD1 (5 bases). The CDR3 contains 14 residues. Germline values: CDR1 MGHDK, CDR2 SYGVNS. Trimming stripped 6 bases from V and 3 bases from J, with 14 bases between.